This T cell receptor (beta chain) was recovered during a study of blood T cell repertoires in COVID-19. For the study at large: Spain, Italy and the United States supplied samples that represented acute and convalescent COVID-19. In each case, the material was cDNA or gDNA derived from T cells, B-cell-depleted T cells, or PBMCs.

As originally analysed: Counts of nucleated cells, estimated from reference gene primer amplification, were obtained. Measured with immunoSEQ multiplex PCR; TCRdb has only the in-frame clones, and not every one. The D gene and trimming were derived from the DNA, and the V and J assignments and clone size from that table. The sample lists 250,000 or so clones, roughly 91% occurring once. CDR3 length: 15 amino acids. Germline values: CDR1 KGHSH, CDR2 LQKENI. The V and J ends lost 4 bases and 2 bases respectively, with 13 bases between them. The J gene is TRBJ2-3, the V gene TRBV18, with D maybe TRBD1 (6 bases). This TCR derives from a man under 40 with COVID-19, enrolled during active disease. What was sequenced was peripheral blood. In DNA form, the CDR3 reads TGTGCCAGCTCACGGGGGCCAGGGGACACAGATACGCAGTATTTT. It yields the protein CASSRGPGDTDTQYF.